This is a list of T cell receptor beta chains from one sample in a study of T cells after yellow fever vaccination. TCRdb ran MiXCR on the 5' RACE reads and lists one entry per CDR3 protein. The sample has about 260,000 distinct CDR3 sequences, over 4.5% seen once. This specimen was CD4+ T cells sorted from PBMCs, taken on the day of the yellow fever booster vaccination. The source of these receptors is a man between 18 and 35 years old who received the YFV17D yellow fever vaccine. Both conserved end residues are part of each CDR3. Each record gives: clone size, V gene, J gene, D gene, CDR3 DNA, CDR3 protein. A D gene is named only where the DNA matches it firmly. Rows give clone size only sometimes, using once, few, many, or a class for an expanded clone.

>many|TRBV7-3|TRBJ2-2|-
TGTGCCAGCAGCAAGGACCGCTCCCGGGAGCTGTTTTTT
CASSKDRSRELFF
>-|TRBV6-4|TRBJ2-3|TRBD1
TGTGCCAGCAGTGACTCTCGTGACAGGGCATCATCGGATACGCAGTATTTT
CASSDSRDRASSDTQYF
>-|TRBV5-4|TRBJ1-1|-
TGTGCCAGCAGCGCGAGTGGAGGGAGATTCATCAACACTGAAGCTTTCTTT
CASSASGGRFINTEAFF
>-|TRBV7-2|TRBJ2-7|-
TGTGCCAGCAGCTTGACTCGGCAGTACTTC
CASSLTRQYF
>-|TRBV9|TRBJ2-3|TRBD2
TGTGCCAGCAGCGTAGGTCTAACTAGCGGGGCCTTCACAGATACGCAGTATTTT
CASSVGLTSGAFTDTQYF
>-|TRBV12-3/TRBV12-4|TRBJ2-4|-
TGTGCCAGCAGTTTAGAACTAGCCGTAGCCAAAAACATTCAGTACTTC
CASSLELAVAKNIQYF
>-|TRBV30|TRBJ2-2|-
TGTGCCTGCCCGAGTGGACAGAGGAACACCGGGGAGCTGTTTTTT
CACPSGQRNTGELFF
>many|TRBV20-1|TRBJ2-1|TRBD2
TGCAGTGCGGGGACTAACAATGAGCAGTTCTTC
CSAGTNNEQFF
>many|TRBV7-9|TRBJ1-4|-
TGTGCCAGCGGAATCTACCGTAGGGAGGAAAAACTGTTTTTT
CASGIYRREEKLFF
>few|TRBV10-3|TRBJ2-1|-
TGTGCCATCAGTGAGTCGGGCTTACCCCGCAATGAGCAGTTCTTC
CAISESGLPRNEQFF
>few|TRBV4-2|TRBJ1-1|TRBD1
TGTGCCAGCAGCCAAGGGGTGGGACAGTGGAACACTGAAGCTTTCTTT
CASSQGVGQWNTEAFF
>many|TRBV20-1|TRBJ1-5|TRBD1
TGCAGTGCTAGACGGGGACAGGGGGGATGGAGCAATCAGCCCCAGCATTTT
CSARRGQGGWSNQPQHF
>-|TRBV12-3/TRBV12-4|TRBJ1-5|-
TGTGCCAGCAGGCTGCGGGGTGGTCAATGGCAGCCCCAGCATTTT
CASRLRGGQWQPQHF
>few|TRBV2|TRBJ2-2|TRBD1
TGTGCCAGCAGTTCGAGTACAGGGGGCGCTTACACCGGGGAGCTGTTTTTT
CASSSSTGGAYTGELFF
>few|TRBV3-1|TRBJ1-2|-
TGTGCCAGCAGCCCCGGACGGAACTATGGCTACACCTTC
CASSPGRNYGYTF